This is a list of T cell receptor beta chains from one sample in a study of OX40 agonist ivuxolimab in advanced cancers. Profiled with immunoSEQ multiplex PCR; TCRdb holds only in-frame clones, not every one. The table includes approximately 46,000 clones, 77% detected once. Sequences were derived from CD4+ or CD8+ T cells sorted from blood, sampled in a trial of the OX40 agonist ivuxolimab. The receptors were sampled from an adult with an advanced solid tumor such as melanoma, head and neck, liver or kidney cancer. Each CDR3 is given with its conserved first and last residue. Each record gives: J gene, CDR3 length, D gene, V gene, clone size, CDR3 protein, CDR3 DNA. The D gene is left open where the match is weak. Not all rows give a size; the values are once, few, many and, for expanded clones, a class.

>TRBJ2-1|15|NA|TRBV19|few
CASSISAGDYNEQFF
TGTGCCAGTAGTATCTCGGCAGGGGATTACAATGAGCAGTTCTTC
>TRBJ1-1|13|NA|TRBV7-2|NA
CASSPYLNTEAFF
TGTGCCAGCAGCCCCTACCTTAACACTGAAGCTTTCTTT
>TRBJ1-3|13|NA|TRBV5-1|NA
CASSFGQGNTIYF
TGCGCCAGCAGCTTCGGCCAGGGAAACACCATATATTTT
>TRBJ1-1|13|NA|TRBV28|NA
CASSLPLQGKAFF
TGTGCCAGCAGTTTACCTCTACAGGGAAAAGCTTTCTTT
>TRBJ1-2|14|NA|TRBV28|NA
CASSLHRELYGYTF
TGTGCCAGCAGTTTACACAGGGAACTATATGGCTACACCTTC
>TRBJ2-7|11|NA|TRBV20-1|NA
CSAHRGDEQYF
TGCAGTGCCCATAGGGGGGACGAGCAGTACTTC
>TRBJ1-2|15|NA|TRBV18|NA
CASSTARDGLGGYTF
TGTGCCAGCTCAACGGCCCGGGATGGGCTCGGCGGCTACACCTTC
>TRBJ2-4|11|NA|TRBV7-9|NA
CASSLGNIQYF
TGTGCCAGCAGTCTGGGAAACATTCAGTACTTC
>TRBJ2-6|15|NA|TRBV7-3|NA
CASSLGVVGANVLTF
TGTGCCAGCAGCCTCGGTGTAGTCGGGGCCAACGTCCTGACTTTC
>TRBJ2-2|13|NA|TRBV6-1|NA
CASSKREYGELFF
TGTGCCAGCAGTAAAAGGGAATACGGGGAGCTGTTTTTT
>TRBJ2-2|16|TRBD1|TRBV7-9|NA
CASSFRTGVKTGELFF
TGTGCCAGCAGCTTTCGGACAGGGGTTAAGACCGGGGAGCTGTTTTTT
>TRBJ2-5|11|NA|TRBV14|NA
CASGSGETQYF
TGTGCCAGCGGCTCGGGGGAGACCCAGTACTTC
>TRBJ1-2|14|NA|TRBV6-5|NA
CASSYRTPRDGYTF
TGTGCCAGCAGTTACCGGACCCCGCGGGACGGCTACACCTTC
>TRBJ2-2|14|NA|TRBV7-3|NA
CASSLSANAGELFF
TGTGCCAGCAGCTTATCAGCTAATGCCGGGGAGCTGTTTTTT
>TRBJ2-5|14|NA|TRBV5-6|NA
CASSLWGVGETQYF
TGTGCCAGCAGCTTGTGGGGGGTGGGAGAGACCCAGTACTTC
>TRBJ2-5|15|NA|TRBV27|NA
CASSPSRHGAETQYF
TGTGCCAGCAGTCCCTCCCGGCACGGGGCAGAGACCCAGTACTTC
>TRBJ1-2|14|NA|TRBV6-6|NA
CATLDGAANYGYTF
TGTGCCACCCTAGACGGAGCTGCTAACTATGGCTACACCTTC
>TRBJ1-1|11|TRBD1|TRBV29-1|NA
CSVEGTGEAFF
TGCAGCGTTGAAGGGACAGGCGAAGCTTTCTTT
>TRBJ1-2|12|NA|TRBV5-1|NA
CASSLEDYGYTF
TGCGCCAGCAGCTTAGAGGACTATGGCTACACCTTC
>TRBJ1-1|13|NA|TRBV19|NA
CASVGRVNTEAFF
TGTGCCAGTGTGGGGCGTGTGAACACTGAAGCTTTCTTT
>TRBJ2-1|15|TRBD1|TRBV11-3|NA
CASSLVGQGASEQFF
TGTGCCAGCAGCTTAGTAGGACAGGGGGCAAGTGAGCAGTTCTTC
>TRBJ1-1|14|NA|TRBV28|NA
CASSLGQKNTEAFF
TGTGCCAGCAGTTTGGGACAAAAGAACACTGAAGCTTTCTTT
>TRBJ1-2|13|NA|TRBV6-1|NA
CASSHPAGGGYTF
TGTGCCAGCAGCCACCCGGCAGGAGGAGGCTACACCTTC
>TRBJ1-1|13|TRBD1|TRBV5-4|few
CASSSTGQGTAFF
TGTGCCAGCAGCTCCACAGGACAGGGGACGGCTTTCTTT
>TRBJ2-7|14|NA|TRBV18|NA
CASSPAHTSYEQYF
TGTGCCAGCTCACCAGCCCACACTAGTTACGAGCAGTACTTC
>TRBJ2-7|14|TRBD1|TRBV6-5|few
CASRRTGSSYEQYF
TGTGCCAGCAGACGGACAGGGAGCTCCTACGAGCAGTACTTC
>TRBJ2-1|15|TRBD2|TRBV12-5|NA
CASGALAALFNEQFF
TGTGCTAGTGGAGCTCTAGCGGCCCTTTTCAATGAGCAGTTCTTC
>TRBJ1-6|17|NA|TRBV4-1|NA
CASSQAAPRGRNSPLHF
TGCGCCAGCAGCCAAGCCGCCCCCAGGGGTCGGAATTCACCCCTCCACTTT
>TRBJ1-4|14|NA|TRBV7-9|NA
CASSLQGRYEKLFF
TGTGCCAGCAGCTTACAGGGACGGTATGAAAAACTGTTTTTT
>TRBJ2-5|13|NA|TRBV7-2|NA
CASSRQVQETQYF
TGTGCCAGCAGCCGACAGGTTCAAGAGACCCAGTACTTC
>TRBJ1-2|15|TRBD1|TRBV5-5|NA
CASSTQLTGEYGFTF
TGTGCCAGCAGTACCCAGTTAACAGGGGAGTATGGCTTCACCTTC
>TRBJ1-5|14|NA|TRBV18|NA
CASSPQRTGQPQHF
TGTGCCAGCTCACCACAGCGTACGGGACAGCCCCAGCATTTT
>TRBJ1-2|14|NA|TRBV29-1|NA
CSVQPQRSVDGYTF
TGCAGCGTCCAACCCCAGAGAAGCGTGGATGGCTACACCTTC